This TCR beta chain was obtained from a study of blood T cell repertoires in COVID-19. Study-wide background: Both acute and convalescent COVID-19 samples were obtained from the United States, Italy and Spain. The analysed material was cDNA or gDNA that came from T cells, B-cell-depleted T cells, or PBMCs.

Original processing notes: Estimates of nucleated cell counts were drawn from the amplification of reference gene primers. Only in-frame clones appear in the TCRdb table, and some are missing; sequencing was by immunoSEQ multiplex PCR. The V and J calls and the clone size are those of that table, but D and trimming were determined from the DNA. This table holds around 130,000 clones, approximately 84% found once. The sequence came from an elderly woman with acute or convalescent COVID-19. The sample taken for sequencing was peripheral blood.

In DNA, the CDR3 is TGCGCCAGCAGTGAGGGAGGAGGGAGAGGGCCCTACGAGCAGTACTTC. Its protein is CASSEGGGRGPYEQYF. The genes are TRBV10-1 and TRBJ2-7; D might be TRBD2 (6 bases). Germline-derived CDR1 and CDR2 are WNHNN and SYGVQD (reference sequence). V lost 2 bases to trimming and J lost 2 bases, with 16 bases between them. The CDR3 spans 16 residues.